This T cell receptor (beta chain) comes out of a study of early T cells in non-severe SARS-CoV-2 infection. TCRdb re-derived calls from the 5' RACE reads in MiXCR, one entry per CDR3 protein. This sample has approximately 56,000 distinct CDR3 sequences, with 10% to 13% found just once. About this clonotype: Its target is unknown.

General study points: Anti-spike CD8 responses were favored in VDJdb matching, and private and CD4 specificities were missed.

The material sequenced was whole blood. The receptor was derived from an adult who was a healthcare worker with PCR-confirmed SARS-CoV-2 infection or an uninfected control (not recorded which).

Here the CDR3 DNA reads TGTGCCAGCAGCCCTAGCGGGGGGCGCACTGAAGCTTTCTTT. Translated, it gives CASSPSGGRTEAFF. The gene calls are TRBV7-9 and TRBJ1-1; a weak D match, TRBD1 (6 bases). Trimming took off 5 bases at V and 4 bases at J, with 14 bases between the two ends. The CDR3 length is 14 residues. Germline loops: CDR1 SEHNR, CDR2 FQNEAQ (reference sequence).